A single sample gave rise to the 23 T cell receptor beta chains below, sequenced in a study of blood T cell repertoires in COVID-19. Profiling relied on immunoSEQ multiplex PCR, and the TCRdb table lists in-frame clones only, not all of them. The table has 90,000 to 120,000 clones, 80% seen once. Specimen: peripheral blood. These receptors were collected from a man aged 65-85 years with acute or convalescent COVID-19.

This clone was found once. The chain couples TRBV18 to TRBJ2-7; D is possibly TRBD1 (5 bases). Trimming took off 3 bases at V and 5 bases at J, with 11 bases between the two ends. Germline CDR1 KGHSH, CDR2 LQKENI. There are 13 residues in the CDR3. CDR3 DNA sequence: TGTGCCAGCTCACCCCTACAGGAGAACGAGCAGTACTTC. Its protein is CASSPLQENEQYF.

The gene calls are TRBV29-1 and TRBJ2-3; TRBD2 matches at 9 bases. This CDR3 comprises 14 residues. Germline CDR1 reads SQVTM; CDR2 reads ANQGSEA. V was clipped by 3 bases and J by 8 bases; unmatched bases: 9. CDR3: CSVEFNSGGTTQYF. The CDR3 DNA reads as TGCAGCGTTGAGTTCAATAGCGGGGGTACTACGCAGTATTTT.

This rearrangement joins TRBV6-5 to TRBJ2-2, with D hard to call. The CDR3 loop spans 14 amino acids. CDR1 and CDR2 (germline): MNHEY, SVGAGI. V was cut by 5 bases and J by 5 bases, with 12 bases left in between. DNA of the CDR3: TGTGCCAGCAGTCTGTCCCGGGTTACCGGGGAGCTGTTTTTT. Amino acids: CASSLSRVTGELFF.

The genes are TRBV6-1 and TRBJ2-7, with TRBD2 identical over 7 bases. Germline CDR1 MNHNS, CDR2 SASEGT. The trim removed 2 bases at V and 2 bases at J, leaving 6 bases unmatched. The CDR3 sequence is 15 residues long. The CDR3 DNA sequence: TGTGCCAGCAGTGAATTGGGGGGGGAAGCCTACGAGCAGTACTTC. Its translation: CASSELGGEAYEQYF.

V gene TRBV19 combines with J gene TRBJ2-2; 7 bases agree with TRBD2. In germline, CDR1 is LNHDA, CDR2 SQIVND (reference sequence). The CDR3 length is 15 residues. V dropped 2 bases and J dropped 4; count of bases not matched to a gene: 4. The CDR3 DNA reads TGTGCCAGTAGTATACAAGCGGGGACCACCGGGGAGCTGTTTTTT. Protein: CASSIQAGTTGELFF.

V is TRBV18 and J is TRBJ2-7, with D possibly TRBD2 on 5 matching bases. CDR1 is KGHSH and CDR2 is LQKENI in the germline V gene. V lost 3 bases and J 6 bases, leaving 15 bases between the germline ends. The CDR3 consists of 14 residues. The DNA of the CDR3 is TGTGCCAGCTCACCCTCCTCCGCGCGGGCCGAGCAGTACTTC. Protein product: CASSPSSARAEQYF.

V and J are TRBV19 and TRBJ2-7; D unresolved. Germline loops: CDR1 LNHDA, CDR2 SQIVND (reference sequence). CDR3 size: 15 residues. V lost 3 bases, J lost 0 bases, and 12 bases lay in between. CDR3 sequence: CASSIAILRSYEQYF. Here the CDR3 DNA reads TGTGCCAGTAGTATCGCCATACTCCGCTCCTACGAGCAGTACTTC.

This clone was counted once. This sequence joins TRBV7-2 and TRBJ2-1; 11 positions match TRBD2. The CDR3 runs 15 residues. Germline V gene sequence: CDR1 SGHTA, CDR2 FQGNSA. After removal of 4 bases from V and 7 bases from J, the junction contained 6 bases not matched to a gene. The chain's CDR3 is CASSSGLADNNEQFF. The CDR3 DNA is TGTGCCAGCAGCTCGGGACTAGCGGACAATAATGAGCAGTTCTTC.

The chain is built from TRBV23-1 and TRBJ1-6, with D perhaps TRBD1 (6 bases). TRBV23-1 is reported as an ORF; its role is uncertain. This CDR3 has 19 residues. V was cut by 0 bases and J by 2 bases, with 17 bases left in between. The CDR3 bases are TGCGCCAGCAGTCAATCGACAGGTTACCCCTTCCCCTATAATTCACCCCTCCACTTT. Translation gives CASSQSTGYPFPYNSPLHF.

The V call is TRBV28, the J call TRBJ2-7, with D possibly being TRBD2 (5 bases). The CDR3 covers 12 residues. Trimming shortened V by 7 bases and J by 5 bases, and 12 bases separated the two germline ends. The germline V gene has CDR1 MDHEN and CDR2 SYDVKM. CDR3 residues: CASTSGVDEQYF. The CDR3 region has the DNA TGTGCCAGCACCTCCGGGGTCGACGAGCAGTACTTC.

This chain uses TRBV2 with TRBJ1-2, with 7 bases lining up with TRBD1. The junction had 9 bases not matched to a gene; V was cut back by 6 bases and J by 5 bases. The CDR3 is 14 residues long. The germline V gene has CDR1 SNHLY and CDR2 FYNNEI. Here the CDR3 DNA reads TGTGCCAGCAGAGAGTCCCGGGACAGTTATGGCTACACCTTC. Protein product: CASRESRDSYGYTF. The full variable domain, in which reference TRBV2 and TRBJ1-2 provide the parts outside the CDR3, is EPEVTQTPSHQVTQMGQEVILRCVPISNHLYFYWYRQILGQKVEFLVSFYNNEISEKSEIFDDQFSVERPDGSNFTLKIRSTKLEDSAMYFCASRESRDSYGYTFGSGTRLTVV.

This clone occurred once. The rearrangement joins TRBV6-1 to TRBJ2-7, with 8 bases that match TRBD1. J lost 2 bases, V lost 6 bases, and 3 bases had no gene match. Germline V gives CDR1 MNHNS, CDR2 SASEGT. The CDR3 runs to 13 residues. The CDR3 bases are TGTGCCAGCAGCAGGGACAGGACCTACGAGCAGTACTTC. Protein: CASSRDRTYEQYF.

The chain joins TRBV5-1 to TRBJ1-4; 9 bases match TRBD1. The CDR3 has 15 residues. Germline V lookup: CDR1 SGHRS, CDR2 YFSETQ. Unmatched junction bases numbered 4, after V lost 2 bases and J lost 5 bases. As DNA, the CDR3 is TGCGCCAGCAGCTTAGGCGGGACAGGGAATGAAAAACTGTTTTTT. It encodes CASSLGGTGNEKLFF.

The CDR3: CSARQGRGYTF. CDR3 sequence (DNA): TGCAGCGCCCGACAGGGAAGGGGCTACACCTTC. The V gene is TRBV29-1, the J gene TRBJ1-2; 7 bases line up with TRBD1. CDR1 and CDR2 from the germline V gene are SQVTM and ANQGSEA. The CDR3 runs to 11 residues. V trimming: 7 bases; J trimming: 8 bases; junction bases outside the gene matches: 7.

This chain joins TRBV20-1 and TRBJ1-1; 9 positions match TRBD1. The CDR3 runs 14 residues. The junction had 13 bases not matched to a gene; V was cut back by 3 bases and J by 11 bases. Germline assignment: CDR1 DFQATT and CDR2 SNEGSKA (reference sequence). The CDR3 here is CSASNQGQGLSAFF. In nucleotides, the CDR3 is TGCAGTGCTAGTAATCAGGGACAGGGTTTATCTGCTTTCTTT.

This chain links TRBV6-1 with TRBJ2-3, with 10 bases that match TRBD2. J gave up 1 base and V 3 bases, and 10 bases lay outside the gene matches. The length of the CDR3 is 18 residues. Germline CDR1 MNHNS, CDR2 SASEGT. Here the CDR3 reads CASSDRGGGTSGTDTQYF. The CDR3 nucleotides read TGTGCCAGCAGTGACAGGGGGGGTGGGACTAGCGGCACAGATACGCAGTATTTT.

The chain couples TRBV6-6 to TRBJ2-1; D perhaps matches TRBD2 (5 bases). From germline, CDR1 is MNHNY and CDR2 SVGAGI (reference sequence). The CDR3 is 14 amino acids. The V and J ends lost 2 bases and 9 bases respectively, with 14 bases between them. DNA for the CDR3: TGTGCCAGCAGTTACGAGGTCCGGGGTATTGAGCAGTTCTTC. As protein: CASSYEVRGIEQFF.

The V and J genes are TRBV27 and TRBJ1-5; 12 nucleotides line up with TRBD1. Germline lookup yields CDR1 MNHEY and CDR2 SMNVEV (reference sequence). The V gene end was trimmed by 6 bases and the J gene end by 6 bases; junction bases not matched to a gene: 3. CDR3 length: 14 amino acids. The CDR3 nucleotides read TGTGCCAGCAGGGGACAGGGGGCGGGTCAGCCCCAGCATTTT. Translated, it gives CASRGQGAGQPQHF.

The rearrangement joins TRBV7-6 to TRBJ1-5; possible D gene TRBD1, 5 bases. Trimming stripped 1 base from V and 0 bases from J, with 10 bases between. Germline loops: CDR1 SGHVS, CDR2 FNYEAQ. CDR3 length equals 16 residues. CDR3 loop: CASSLEPGLSNQPQHF. CDR3 nucleotide sequence: TGTGCCAGCAGCTTAGAACCGGGACTTAGCAATCAGCCCCAGCATTTT.

J is TRBJ2-5 and V is TRBV5-1; 8 bases are a match to TRBD2. The junction had 4 bases not matched to a gene; V was cut back by 2 bases and J by 4 bases. This CDR3 is built from 14 residues. CDR1 is SGHRS, CDR2 YFSETQ, per germline. The CDR3 coding sequence is TGCGCCAGCAGCTTTAGCGGGGTTGGAGAGACCCAGTACTTC. Translation: CASSFSGVGETQYF.

The chain recombines TRBV7-8 with TRBJ2-7; D possibly corresponds to TRBD1 (5 bases). This CDR3 has 15 residues. CDR1 is SGHVS and CDR2 is FQNEAQ in the germline V gene. V lost 4 bases and J 5 bases, leaving 18 bases between the germline ends. The CDR3 spells CASSSAKDKFHEQYF. In DNA, the CDR3 is TGTGCCAGCAGCTCAGCGAAGGACAAGTTCCACGAGCAGTACTTC. The complete variable domain, with remaining parts taken from reference TRBV7-8 and TRBJ2-7, reads GAGVSQSPRYKVAKRGQDVALRCDPISGHVSLFWYQQALGQGPEFLTYFQNEAQLDKSGLPSDRFFAERPEGSVSTLKIQRTQQEDSAVYLCASSSAKDKFHEQYFGPGTRLTVT.

The chain's CDR3 is CASSLGQGDTEAFF. The CDR3 DNA sequence: TGTGCCAGCAGCCTGGGACAGGGGGACACTGAAGCTTTCTTT. This chain connects TRBV6-6 to TRBJ1-1; 11 bases are shared with TRBD1. Germline values: CDR1 MNHNY, CDR2 SVGAGI (reference sequence). Germline trimming cut 6 bases from V and 3 bases from J; bases unmatched to any gene: 3. CDR3 length equals 14 residues.

There are many counts of this clone. This chain joins TRBV3-1 (or the pseudogene TRBV3-2) and TRBJ1-2; 7 nucleotides line up with TRBD1. V was pared by 1 base and J by 4 bases, with 6 bases of the junction left unmatched. Germline V gives CDR1 LGHDT, CDR2 YNNKEL (reference sequence). The CDR3 is 15 amino acids. Here the CDR3 DNA reads TGTGCCAGCAGCCAAGGGAGACAGGGCGGCTATGGCTACACCTTC. Translating it yields CASSQGRQGGYGYTF.